This T cell receptor (beta chain) originates from a study of cytomegalovirus exposure and HLA in healthy donors. Notes on the study in general: Cytomegalovirus association was listed for approximately 150 TCR beta chains.

From the approximately 120-subject validation cohort, which was separate from the roughly 670-subject first cohort, the donors were drawn. This table comes from immunoSEQ multiplex PCR, and its TCRdb copy is limited to in-frame clones, with some not included. The sample comprises roughly 230,000 clones, roughly 87% of which are singletons, and roughly 3% rests with the top ten. The CDR3 sequence is 15 residues long. V was pared by 6 bases and J by 8 bases, with 9 bases of the junction left unmatched. The V gene's germline CDR1 is MNHNY and CDR2 SVGAGI (reference sequence). This clone was seen more than once but under ten times. As yet, its antigen is unknown.

This chain links TRBV6-6 with TRBJ1-4, with 10 bases matching TRBD1. The sequenced sample was PBMCs. The TCR sequence derives from a woman under 40 in good health and CMV-seronegative. DNA for the CDR3: TGTGCCAGCAGAAGGGACAGGGGTCGCGGAGAAAAACTGTTTTTT. Residues: CASRRDRGRGEKLFF.